These 24 T cell receptor beta chains originate from one sample sequenced in a study of tumor-infiltrating lymphocytes in primary liver carcinoma. Germline DNA was also extracted, and blood RNA derived from unsorted whole blood. With around 450 ng total RNA as template and a constant-region primer, TCR beta cDNA was made. Researchers made the TCR beta libraries by running three nested multiplex PCR rounds with slightly modified ARM-PCR. The first two PCR rounds used TRBV1-TRBV30 primers with a Cbeta primer, approximately 10 cycles each. TCRdb reprocessed the multiplex PCR reads via MiXCR and lists one record per CDR3 protein. The sample has 300,000 to 400,000 distinct CDR3 sequences, less than 70% seen once. Material: peripheral blood. These receptors were collected from a man aged 35-49 years with primary liver carcinoma and hepatitis B virus infection.

As for this clonotype: The junction and the germline gene differ at one end; a read error may be behind it. The CDR3 spells CVSSPGYMKEETQYF. CDR3 in DNA: TGTGTCAGCAGCCCAGGATATATGAAAGAAGAGACCCAGTACTTC. V and J are TRBV11-2 and TRBJ2-5; D is undetermined. From germline, CDR1 is SGHAT and CDR2 FQNNGV. CDR3 length: 15 residues.

Worth noting for this clonotype: A much bigger clone sits one base away, suggesting this may be a read error. This rearrangement joins TRBV6-5 to TRBJ2-7; 9 positions match TRBD1. The CDR3 contains 13 residues. V lost 10 bases, J lost 4 bases, and 8 bases stayed unmatched. Germline values: CDR1 MNHEY, CDR2 SVGAGI. DNA of the CDR3: TGTGCCAACAGGGACAGGGTCCGTTACGAGCAGTACTTC. Amino acids: CANRDRVRYEQYF.

With respect to this clonotype: With a much larger clone just one base away, this may be a read error. The chain is built from TRBV12-3 or TRBV12-4 and TRBJ2-3, with 15 bases lining up with TRBD2. This CDR3 has 19 amino acids. V shed 5 bases, J shed 2 bases, and the junction held 11 bases outside the gene matches. The CDR3 nucleotides read TGTGCCAGCAGTCCCGGGACTAGCGGGAGGACCGTTAACACAGATACGCAGTATTTT. Residues: CASSPGTSGRTVNTDTQYF.

This clonotype has a count of ten or more. The rearrangement joins TRBV6-1 to TRBJ2-1; 8 positions agree with TRBD1. The CDR3 runs to 14 residues. Trimming removed 4 bases from V and 13 bases from J; junction bases left unmatched: 12. Germline CDR1 reads MNHNS; CDR2 reads SASEGT. The CDR3 DNA sequence: TGTGCCAGCAGTGCATTAAACCCGACAGGGGAACAGTTCTTC. Amino acids: CASSALNPTGEQFF.

In the case of this clonotype: With a much larger clone just one base away, this may be a read error. J is TRBJ2-1 and V is TRBV5-4, with D tentatively TRBD2 (6 bases). Trimming removed 4 bases at V and 13 bases at J, with 18 bases between. The CDR3 covers 13 residues. Germline-derived CDR1 and CDR2 are SGHNT and YYREEE (reference sequence). The CDR3 region is CASSQTGGSDQFF. In DNA form, the CDR3 reads TGTGCCAGCAGCCAGACTGGGGGGAGTGATCAGTTCTTC.

Worth noting for this clonotype: One base away lies a much larger clone, so this may be a sequencing read error. This sequence joins TRBV6-5 and TRBJ2-7, with a possible D match to TRBD2 (6 bases). The CDR3 covers 14 residues. V shed 0 bases and J shed 6 bases, with 12 bases lying between them. Germline lookup yields CDR1 MNHEY and CDR2 SVGAGI. CDR3 sequence reads: CASSYSSGPFEQYF. The CDR3, as DNA: TGTGCCAGCAGTTACTCTAGCGGACCCTTCGAGCAGTACTTC.

On this clonotype: A much larger clone lies one base from this, so it may be a read error. This chain uses TRBV6-5 with TRBJ1-6; perhaps TRBD1 as D (5 bases). Germline V CDR1 and CDR2: MNHEY, SVGAGI. V dropped 2 bases and J dropped 12 bases, with 20 bases sitting between them. This CDR3 contains 16 residues. The CDR3 nucleotides are TGTGCCAGCAGTTACGTTGTTTCGATGTCTGGGGGACCCCTCCACTTT. Its translation: CASSYVVSMSGGPLHF.

This clonotype was seen a handful of times. A much larger clone sits a single nucleotide away, making a read error possible. Lacking the conserved final phenylalanine or tryptophan, this CDR3 likely reflects a read error. V and J are TRBV11-2 and TRBJ1-1; D is ambiguous. This CDR3 is 13 amino acids long. Germline V lookup: CDR1 SGHAT, CDR2 FQNNGV. CDR3 sequence: CANSRGVGDEAFL. DNA for the CDR3: TGTGCCAACAGCCGTGGGGTCGGGGATGAAGCTTTCCTT.

This clonotype was seen many times. This chain connects TRBV19 to TRBJ2-1; D uncertain. Per germline, CDR1 LNHDA and CDR2 SQIVND (reference sequence). The V gene lost 6 bases and the J gene lost 5 bases, with 8 bases spanning the gap. The CDR3 runs to 12 residues. The CDR3 nucleotides read TGTGCCAGTAGCAGAGGTCACAATGAGCAGTTCTTC. Amino acid sequence: CASSRGHNEQFF.

In the case of this clonotype: The junction departs from the called germline gene at one end, perhaps through a read error. This chain links TRBV4-1 with TRBJ2-2, with TRBD2 matching over 8 bases. The CDR3 totals 16 residues. Per germline, CDR1 MGHRA and CDR2 YSYEKL. DNA for the CDR3: TGCGCCAGCAGCTCACTAGCGGCCCCGAACACCCGGGAGCTGTTTTTT. As protein: CASSSLAAPNTRELFF.

Of note for this clonotype: A much more abundant neighbour one base away suggests this may be a read error. V gene TRBV6-2 or TRBV6-3 combines with J gene TRBJ2-1; unclear D gene. There are 13 residues in the CDR3. CDR1 is MNHEY, CDR2 SVGEGT, per germline. CDR3 bases: TGTGCCAGCTTGGACCGAGTCTACAATGAGCAGTCCTTC. Residues: CASLDRVYNEQSF.

The rearrangement links TRBV7-9 to TRBJ2-2; TRBD2 matches at 12 bases. CDR1 and CDR2 (germline): SEHNR, FQNEAQ (reference sequence). Trimming removed 5 bases from V and 9 bases from J; junction bases left unmatched: 7. This CDR3 spans 15 amino acids. The CDR3 region has the DNA TGTGCCAGCAGCCAACCTAGCGGGAGGGCCCGGGAGCTGTTTTTT. This codes for CASSQPSGRARELFF.

This clonotype was observed a few times. The gene calls are TRBV6-2 or TRBV6-3 and TRBJ2-3, with 7 bases matching TRBD2. Germline CDR1 MNHEY, CDR2 SVGEGT. Losses at the gene ends were 7 bases for V and 1 base for J; bases not matched to a gene: 11. This CDR3 contains 16 residues. The CDR3 reads CASTDQLALGTDTQYF. The CDR3 region has the DNA TGTGCCAGCACGGACCAACTAGCGCTTGGCACAGATACGCAGTATTTT.

About this clonotype: At one of its ends the junction is not consistent with the germline gene, which may arise from a read error. V gene TRBV6-5 combines with J gene TRBJ1-4; unclear D gene. Per the germline V gene, CDR1 is MNHEY and CDR2 is SVGAGI. The CDR3 has 18 amino acids. The chain's CDR3 is CANSYSWISAQGNEKLFF. CDR3 nucleotide sequence: TGTGCCAACAGTTACTCGTGGATTTCGGCTCAAGGCAATGAAAAACTGTTTTTT.

In this sample, this clonotype turned up many times. DNA of the CDR3: TGCAGCGCTAGGGACAGTTCCTATGGCTACACCTTC. It encodes CSARDSSYGYTF. This sequence joins TRBV29-1 and TRBJ1-2; 7 bases align to TRBD1. Germline-derived CDR1 and CDR2 are SQVTM and ANQGSEA. This CDR3 spans 12 amino acids. V lost 7 bases, J lost 4 bases, and 6 bases stayed unmatched.

Concerning this clonotype itself: The junction and the germline gene differ at one end; a read error may be behind it. The CDR3 DNA follows: TGTGCCTGCAGTTTGCAGGAAAACACTGAAGCTTTCTTT. Translating gives CACSLQENTEAFF. The V call is TRBV12-3 or TRBV12-4, the J call TRBJ1-1; no clear D. This CDR3 has 13 amino acids.

The sample holds many counts of this clonotype. The rearrangement uses TRBV4-2 and TRBJ2-1, with TRBD2 matching 9 bases. Trimming at V came to 0 bases and at J to 7 bases, leaving 13 bases not matched to a gene. In germline, CDR1 is LGHNA, CDR2 YNFKEQ. The CDR3 totals 18 residues. The CDR3 sequence: CASSQDFRLAGVENEQFF. The CDR3 DNA reads as TGTGCCAGCAGCCAAGATTTCCGATTAGCGGGAGTGGAAAATGAGCAGTTCTTC.

Of note for this clonotype: This could be a read error, since a much larger clone is one nucleotide away. This rearrangement joins TRBV6-1 to TRBJ1-1, with D possibly being TRBD1 (5 bases). The CDR3 length is 13 residues. V was shortened by 6 bases and J by 1 base, with 9 bases between the two germline ends. Germline V gene data show CDR1 as MNHNS and CDR2 as SASEGT. In DNA form, the CDR3 reads TGTGCCAGCAGAGACAGACCGAACACTGAAGCTTTCTTT. Amino acid sequence: CASRDRPNTEAFF.

This clonotype was seen a handful of times. The V gene is TRBV11-2, the J gene TRBJ2-5; 11 bases align to TRBD1. Germline V lookup: CDR1 SGHAT, CDR2 FQNNGV. J gave up 5 bases and V 5 bases, and 7 bases lay outside the gene matches. This CDR3 comprises 15 residues. CDR3 amino acids: CASSRRTGGLETQYF. The CDR3 coding sequence is TGTGCCAGCAGCCGAAGGACAGGGGGCCTGGAGACCCAGTACTTC.

Regarding this clonotype: Germline and junction disagree at one end, which may indicate a read error. The chain employs TRBV14 and TRBJ1-1; weak D call: TRBD1 (5 bases). CDR1 is SGHDN and CDR2 is FVKESK in the germline V gene. The CDR3 length is 17 residues. The DNA of the CDR3 is TGTGTCAGCAGCCAACGCCCCCGAACGGGGGTCCAAACTGAAGCTTTCTTT. Its translation: CVSSQRPRTGVQTEAFF.

The V and J genes are TRBV6-2 or TRBV6-3 and TRBJ2-1; weak D call: TRBD1 (6 bases). CDR3 length: 16 residues. V lost 5 bases and J 7 bases, leaving 21 bases between the germline ends. CDR1 and CDR2 (germline): MNHEY, SVGEGT. The CDR3 loop reads CASSTNRARVSNEQFF. The DNA for the CDR3 is TGTGCCAGCAGTACCAACAGGGCTCGAGTGAGTAATGAGCAGTTCTTC.

This clonotype was counted at least ten times. The chain combines TRBV6-2 or TRBV6-3 with TRBJ2-1; 7 bases fit TRBD2. Germline V gene sequence: CDR1 MNHEY, CDR2 SVGEGT. The V segment lost 6 bases and the J segment 3 bases; nucleotides outside the gene matches: 8. The CDR3 loop spans 15 amino acids. CDR3 DNA sequence: TGTGCCAGCAGACCCCTAGCGGAGAACTACAATGAGCAGTTCTTC. Translation: CASRPLAENYNEQFF.

The count of this clonotype is one. A much larger clone lies one base from this, so it may be a read error. The chain has TRBV6-2 or TRBV6-3 and TRBJ1-2; D is perhaps TRBD1 (5 bases). The V end lost 5 bases, the J end lost 7 bases, and 20 bases lay between the germline ends. Germline CDR1 and CDR2: MNHEY and SVGEGT. The CDR3 contains 15 residues. The CDR3 region is CASSPFRGRTCGYTF. The CDR3 coding sequence is TGTGCCAGCAGTCCGTTCCGGGGCCGAACGTGTGGCTACACCTTC.

This clonotype was observed once. The junction shows a germline mismatch at one end, possibly a read error. V is TRBV11-2 and J is TRBJ2-7; TRBD2 matches 8 bases. CDR3 length: 17 residues. Germline assignment: CDR1 SGHAT and CDR2 FQNNGV. The CDR3 region is CTSSSVRLVGRAYEQYF. CDR3 sequence (DNA): TGTACCAGCAGCTCCGTTAGGTTAGTCGGGAGGGCCTACGAGCAGTACTTC.